A selection of T cell receptor beta chains follows, all from one sample in a study of blood T cell repertoires in COVID-19. Clones were sequenced by immunoSEQ multiplex PCR, and TCRdb holds only the in-frame ones, with some missing. Here the sample spans about 270,000 clones, under 90% being singletons. The source material was peripheral blood. The receptor set was obtained from a woman aged 60-75 years with active or convalescent COVID-19. CDR3s include the opening cysteine and the closing phenylalanine or tryptophan. A D gene is named only where the DNA matches it firmly. Some rows mark clone size as missing; the rest say once, few, many or name a class of expanded clone.

d_call | j_call | v_call | clone_size | cdr3_aa | cdr3_nt
TRBD2 | TRBJ2-2 | TRBV9 | NA | CASSVLAGGPDTGELFF | TGTGCCAGCAGCGTCCTAGCGGGGGGGCCCGACACCGGGGAGCTGTTTTTT
TRBD2 | TRBJ2-7 | TRBV27 | NA | CASSFWAGGVYEQYF | TGTGCCAGCAGTTTTTGGGCGGGGGGAGTTTACGAGCAGTACTTC
NA | TRBJ2-2 | TRBV4-2 | NA | CASSQAFRREGRSNTGELFF | TGTGCCAGCAGCCAAGCGTTTAGGAGAGAGGGAAGGTCGAACACCGGGGAGCTGTTTTTT
TRBD1 | TRBJ2-3 | TRBV27 | NA | CASNPTGFLSVADTQYF | TGTGCCAGCAATCCGACAGGGTTCCTATCCGTCGCAGATACGCAGTATTTT
NA | TRBJ2-7 | TRBV29-1 | once | CSVELGQGTDEQYF | TGCAGCGTTGAGTTGGGCCAGGGGACCGACGAGCAGTACTTC
NA | TRBJ2-3 | TRBV18 | NA | CASSPPSPPDTQYF | TGTGCCAGCTCACCACCGAGTCCGCCAGATACGCAGTATTTT
NA | TRBJ1-4 | TRBV2 | few | CASSGGDLGEKLFF | TGTGCCAGCAGTGGGGGAGATCTCGGGGAAAAACTGTTTTTT
TRBD1 | TRBJ2-5 | TRBV29-1 | NA | CSERTGKGTQYF | TGCTCCGAGAGGACAGGCAAGGGGACCCAGTACTTC
TRBD1 | TRBJ1-2 | TRBV6-1 | NA | CASSEAGGGQATYGYTF | TGTGCCAGCAGTGAAGCGGGGGGGGGACAGGCTACCTATGGCTACACCTTC
NA | TRBJ1-2 | TRBV7-6 | NA | CASSFTSLAGGYTF | TGTGCCAGCAGCTTCACATCCCTTGCAGGGGGCTACACCTTC
NA | TRBJ2-7 | TRBV11-3 | once | CASSSDSYEQYF | TGTGCCAGCAGCTCGGACAGCTACGAGCAGTACTTC
TRBD1 | TRBJ2-2 | TRBV9 | NA | CASRGPGTGVTGELFF | TGTGCCAGCAGGGGGCCAGGGACAGGGGTCACCGGGGAGCTGTTTTTT
TRBD1 | TRBJ2-5 | TRBV11-2 | NA | CASSLTGKDQYF | TGTGCCAGCAGCCTGACAGGGAAGGACCAGTACTTC
TRBD1 | TRBJ1-6 | TRBV7-2 | NA | CASSLDGTGRSPLHF | TGTGCCAGCAGCTTAGACGGGACAGGACGATCACCCCTCCACTTT
TRBD2 | TRBJ2-6 | TRBV19 | NA | CASSISSGGRSGANVLTF | TGTGCCAGTAGTATCAGTAGCGGGGGTCGCTCTGGGGCCAACGTCCTGACTTTC
NA | TRBJ2-5 | TRBV3-1/TRBV3-2 | once | CASSVGGFGDQYF | TGTGCCAGCAGCGTAGGGGGATTCGGGGACCAGTACTTC
TRBD1 | TRBJ1-2 | TRBV7-2 | NA | CASSQPGQGLAGYTF | TGTGCCAGCAGCCAACCGGGACAGGGTCTCGCTGGCTACACCTTC
NA | TRBJ1-5 | TRBV7-8 | NA | CASSSRTGLSNQPQHF | TGTGCCAGCAGCTCCCGAACAGGGCTTAGCAATCAGCCCCAGCATTTT
TRBD1 | TRBJ2-1 | TRBV18 | once | CASSRQTGTHNEQFF | TGTGCCAGCTCACGCCAGACAGGGACCCACAATGAGCAGTTCTTC
TRBD1 | TRBJ2-2 | TRBV29-1 | NA | CSARTGNTGELFF | TGCAGCGCCAGGACAGGCAACACCGGGGAGCTGTTTTTT
TRBD2 | TRBJ2-1 | TRBV30 | NA | CAWSGGLAGGPGEQFF | TGTGCCTGGAGTGGAGGACTAGCGGGGGGGCCAGGTGAGCAGTTCTTC
TRBD2 | TRBJ2-5 | TRBV4-1 | NA | CASSLPRGLAGDDEETQYF | TGCGCCAGCAGCCTCCCCCGAGGGTTGGCGGGGGACGATGAAGAGACCCAGTACTTC
TRBD1 | TRBJ2-7 | TRBV6-2/TRBV6-3 | NA | CASSLLGQSLNF | TGTGCCAGCAGTCTCTTGGGACAGTCCCTAAACTTC
TRBD2 | TRBJ2-5 | TRBV7-2 | NA | CASSTPSGALQETQYF | TGTGCCAGCAGCACTCCTAGCGGGGCCCTCCAAGAGACCCAGTACTTC
TRBD2 | TRBJ2-3 | TRBV6-6 | few | CASSLGTSGGTDTQYF | TGTGCCAGCAGCTTAGGGACTAGCGGGGGAACAGATACGCAGTATTTT
TRBD1 | TRBJ1-3 | TRBV6-6 | NA | CASSPTGGRNTIYF | TGTGCCAGCAGTCCGACAGGGGGGAGGAACACCATATATTTT
NA | TRBJ1-2 | TRBV27 | NA | CASSSRVGQGSYSYTF | TGTGCCAGCAGTTCTAGAGTAGGGCAGGGGAGTTATAGCTACACCTTC
TRBD2 | TRBJ2-3 | TRBV3-1/TRBV3-2 | NA | CASSPPTGLGTDTQYF | TGTGCCAGCAGCCCGCCCACCGGACTAGGCACAGATACGCAGTATTTT
NA | TRBJ2-1 | TRBV30 | once | CAWSPGLRNEQFF | TGTGCCTGGAGCCCGGGACTCCGCAATGAGCAGTTCTTC
TRBD1 | TRBJ2-7 | TRBV3-1/TRBV3-2 | NA | CASSQDLGGSYAQYF | TGTGCCAGCAGCCAAGACTTAGGGGGCTCCTACGCGCAGTACTTC
NA | TRBJ1-1 | TRBV19 | NA | CASSVRSGGSEAFF | TGTGCCAGTAGCGTAAGGTCGGGGGGGTCTGAAGCTTTCTTT
NA | TRBJ2-7 | TRBV3-1/TRBV3-2 | NA | CASSPRGYEQYF | TGTGCCAGCAGCCCACGCGGCTACGAGCAGTACTTC
NA | TRBJ1-1 | TRBV20-1 | NA | CSASTVQGVTEAFF | TGCAGTGCTAGTACTGTCCAGGGTGTAACTGAAGCTTTCTTT
TRBD1 | TRBJ1-6 | TRBV4-2 | NA | CASSRDTGTALSSYNSPLHF | TGTGCCAGCAGCCGAGACACCGGGACAGCCTTAAGCTCCTATAATTCACCCCTCCACTTT
TRBD2 | TRBJ2-1 | TRBV3-1/TRBV3-2 | NA | CASSPLAGGPVEQFF | TGTGCCAGCAGTCCCTTAGCGGGGGGGCCGGTTGAGCAGTTCTTC
TRBD2 | TRBJ2-1 | TRBV5-1 | once | CASSTGTNNEQFF | TGCGCCAGCAGCACCGGGACTAACAATGAGCAGTTCTTC
TRBD1 | TRBJ1-2 | TRBV29-1 | NA | CSVRSPRTGADYGYTF | TGCAGCGTCCGATCCCCTCGGACAGGGGCGGACTATGGCTACACCTTC
TRBD1 | TRBJ1-5 | TRBV2 | NA | CASRPDRGPSQPQHF | TGTGCCAGCAGGCCGGACAGGGGGCCATCTCAGCCCCAGCATTTT
NA | TRBJ1-6 | TRBV6-6 | NA | CASSRGARSPLHF | TGTGCCAGCAGTCGGGGGGCTAGATCACCCCTCCACTTT
TRBD1 | TRBJ2-7 | TRBV5-1 | NA | CASSLDGDRGYEQYF | TGCGCCAGCAGCTTGGACGGGGACAGGGGCTACGAGCAGTACTTC
TRBD1 | TRBJ1-2 | TRBV19 | NA | CASSRPGTGVHYGYTF | TGTGCCAGTAGTAGGCCCGGTACAGGGGTCCACTATGGCTACACCTTC
NA | TRBJ1-1 | TRBV12-3/TRBV12-4 | once | CASSLGMNTEAFF | TGTGCCAGCAGTTTAGGTATGAACACTGAAGCTTTCTTT
TRBD1 | TRBJ1-1 | TRBV4-1 | NA | CASSQGTGWGTEAFF | TGCGCCAGCAGCCAAGGGACAGGGTGGGGGACTGAAGCTTTCTTT
TRBD1 | TRBJ1-6 | TRBV25-1 | NA | CASQTGTNSPLHF | TGTGCCAGCCAGACAGGGACCAATTCACCCCTCCACTTT
NA | TRBJ1-5 | TRBV2 | NA | CASRGDISSNQPQHF | TGTGCCAGCAGGGGGGACATAAGTAGCAATCAGCCCCAGCATTTT
TRBD2 | TRBJ2-5 | TRBV11-1 | NA | CASSGSRGGRETQYF | TGTGCCAGCAGCGGAAGCCGGGGGGGCAGAGAGACCCAGTACTTC
TRBD1 | TRBJ2-7 | TRBV9 | NA | CASSAGGFPYEQYF | TGTGCCAGCAGCGCAGGGGGCTTTCCCTACGAGCAGTACTTC
TRBD1 | TRBJ1-2 | TRBV6-4 | NA | CASSATEGAWGYTF | TGTGCCAGCAGTGCGACAGAGGGGGCGTGGGGCTACACCTTC